The 26 T cell receptor beta chains below come from one sample, sequenced in a study of blood T cell repertoires in COVID-19. Generated by immunoSEQ multiplex PCR, the TCRdb table keeps only in-frame clones and is missing some. The top ten hold approximately 23% of the sample, which has about 25,000 clones, around 83% seen once. Sequences were obtained from peripheral blood. Receptors were obtained from a human donor in a cohort sampled during active COVID-19.

This chain joins TRBV4-3 and TRBJ1-4; D perhaps matches TRBD1 (6 bases). V was shortened by 4 bases and J by 8 bases, with 20 bases between the two germline ends. The V gene's germline CDR1 is LGHNA and CDR2 YSLEER. The CDR3 has 16 amino acids. DNA for the CDR3: TGCGCCAGCAGCCGAAACAAGGGGGTCGGGGGGGAAAAACTGTTTTTT. The encoded protein is CASSRNKGVGGEKLFF.

This clone was counted only a few times. The V gene is TRBV20-1, the J gene TRBJ2-5; D might be TRBD2 (6 bases). CDR1 and CDR2 (germline): DFQATT, SNEGSKA (reference sequence). This CDR3 spans 11 amino acids. V was trimmed by 7 bases and J by 2 bases, leaving 8 bases between them. This CDR3 is CSGLVQETQYF. CDR3 in DNA: TGCAGTGGACTAGTTCAAGAGACCCAGTACTTC.

The chain is built from TRBV11-3 and TRBJ2-1; the match to TRBD2 covers 10 bases. Germline loops: CDR1 SGHNT, CDR2 YENEEA. Trimming cost V 2 bases and J 12 bases; bases outside gene matches: 1. This CDR3 contains 12 residues. The CDR3 nucleotides are TGTGCCAGCAGCTTATCTAGCGGGGGGCAGTTCTTC. This sequence encodes CASSLSSGGQFF.

The gene calls are TRBV6-2 or TRBV6-3 and TRBJ2-2, with a possible D match to TRBD2 (6 bases). The germline CDR1 and CDR2 sequences are MNHEY and SVGEGT. The CDR3 contains 19 residues. The V and J ends lost 1 base and 9 bases respectively, with 27 bases between them. CDR3 bases: TGTGCCAGCAGTTACTATGGCGGGGATCAGGAGGTTAGATCACGGGAGCTGTTTTTT. Translating it yields CASSYYGGDQEVRSRELFF.

The rearrangement links TRBV30 to TRBJ2-7, with TRBD2 identical over 9 bases. The germline V gene has CDR1 GTSNPN and CDR2 SVGIG (reference sequence). The V and J ends lost 0 bases and 3 bases, in that order; junction bases with no gene match: 6. The CDR3 spans 15 residues. The CDR3 sequence is CAWSVGLAGIYEQYF. The CDR3 nucleotides read TGTGCCTGGAGTGTAGGGCTAGCGGGAATCTACGAGCAGTACTTC.

The table lists this clone with a count of one. The rearrangement links TRBV7-2 to TRBJ2-3; D is ambiguous. The CDR3 is 15 residues long. Germline values: CDR1 SGHTA, CDR2 FQGNSA. Trimming shortened V by 1 base and J by 5 bases, and 13 bases separated the two germline ends. In DNA form, the CDR3 reads TGTGCCAGCAGCTTAGAAGGTGTGCGAGGAGATACGCAGTATTTT. This encodes CASSLEGVRGDTQYF.

The V and J genes are TRBV3-1 (or the pseudogene TRBV3-2) and TRBJ2-7; 7 nucleotides align to TRBD2. This CDR3 region has 21 residues. CDR1 is LGHDT, CDR2 YNNKEL, per germline (reference sequence). The V and J ends lost 8 bases and 5 bases, in that order; junction bases with no gene match: 33. The CDR3 spells CASPPNPSLTKTGTTPNEQYF. The CDR3 DNA is TGTGCCAGCCCCCCCAACCCAAGTCTCACCAAGACCGGGACTACTCCCAACGAGCAGTACTTC.

The chain uses TRBV14 and TRBJ2-7; TRBD2 matches at 12 bases. The CDR3 is made up of 19 amino acids. V lost 1 base and J lost 0; bases outside the gene matches: 10. The V gene's germline CDR1 is SGHDN and CDR2 FVKESK. This CDR3 is CASSQGRLAGGPSSYEQYF. The CDR3 nucleotides are TGTGCCAGCAGCCAAGGGCGGCTAGCGGGAGGGCCGAGCTCCTACGAGCAGTACTTC.

The genes are TRBV7-2 and TRBJ2-6, with 10 nucleotides matching TRBD1. This CDR3 is built from 18 residues. Trimming took 5 bases from V and 0 from J; bases not matched to a gene: 7. Looked up from germline, CDR1 is SGHTA and CDR2 is FQGNSA. The CDR3 reads CASSPRDRGSSGANVLTF. Written as DNA, the CDR3 is TGTGCCAGCAGCCCGAGGGACAGGGGTAGCTCTGGGGCCAACGTCCTGACTTTC. Combining the CDR3 with reference TRBV7-2 and TRBJ2-6 gives the whole variable domain GAGVSQSPSNKVTEKGKDVELRCDPISGHTALYWYRQSLGQGLEFLIYFQGNSAPDKSGLPSDRFSAERTGGSVSTLTIQRTQQEDSAVYLCASSPRDRGSSGANVLTFGAGSRLTVL.

This chain links TRBV27 with TRBJ1-6; perhaps TRBD1 as D (6 bases). V was shortened by 6 bases and J by 12 bases, with 15 bases between the two germline ends. The germline gives CDR1 MNHEY, CDR2 SMNVEV (reference sequence). The CDR3 spans 13 residues. CDR3 protein: CASSPGTLEPLHF. CDR3 coding DNA: TGTGCCAGCAGCCCCGGGACATTGGAACCCCTCCACTTT.

This sequence joins TRBV9 and TRBJ2-3; 9 bases align to TRBD1. The CDR3 extends over 15 amino acids. The germline CDR1 and CDR2 sequences are SGDLS and YYNGEE. Trimming cost V 0 bases and J 4 bases; bases outside gene matches: 3. The CDR3 region is CASSVGTGASDTQYF. The CDR3 nucleotides read TGTGCCAGCAGCGTAGGGACAGGGGCATCAGATACGCAGTATTTT.

This chain connects TRBV19 to TRBJ2-7; perhaps TRBD2 as D (5 bases). Germline lookup yields CDR1 LNHDA and CDR2 SQIVND (reference sequence). The CDR3 loop spans 14 amino acids. Trimming cost V 1 base and J 2 bases, with 9 bases left between them. As DNA, the CDR3 is TGTGCCAGTAGTATAGTCGGGGAACCCTACGAGCAGTACTTC. It encodes CASSIVGEPYEQYF. The full variable domain, completed using reference TRBV19 and TRBJ2-7, is DGGITQSPKYLFRKEGQNVTLSCEQNLNHDAMYWYRQDPGQGLRLIYYSQIVNDFQKGDIAEGYSVSREKKESFPLTVTSAQKNPTAFYLCASSIVGEPYEQYFGPGTRLTVT.

The chain links TRBV4-1 to TRBJ2-1; a weak D match, TRBD2 (6 bases). The germline V and J ends were trimmed by 0 bases and 9 bases, with 12 bases remaining between them. Per the germline V gene, CDR1 is MGHRA and CDR2 is YSYEKL. The CDR3 spans 14 residues. The CDR3 loop reads CASSQDPGVREQFF. The CDR3 nucleotides read TGCGCCAGCAGCCAAGATCCGGGGGTTCGTGAGCAGTTCTTC.

This sequence joins TRBV2 and TRBJ1-6; the D gene is possibly TRBD1 (6 bases). The CDR3 totals 14 residues. Germline values: CDR1 SNHLY, CDR2 FYNNEI. Trimming stripped 7 bases from V and 9 bases from J, with 16 bases between. The CDR3: CASTADSDLSPLHF. CDR3 nucleotide sequence: TGTGCCAGCACTGCGGACAGCGACCTTTCACCCCTCCACTTT.

CDR3 residues: CASSSNRRVRETQYF. DNA of the CDR3: TGTGCCAGCAGCTCCAACCGCCGGGTACGAGAGACCCAGTACTTC. This sequence joins TRBV7-9 and TRBJ2-5; D not certain. CDR3 length equals 15 residues. The germline CDR1 and CDR2 sequences are SEHNR and FQNEAQ (reference sequence). The V and J ends lost 4 bases and 4 bases respectively, with 16 bases between them.

The J gene is TRBJ1-1, the V gene TRBV18, with D possibly matching TRBD1 (6 bases). V lost 3 bases and J 5 bases, leaving 16 bases between the germline ends. CDR3 length: 15 amino acids. Germline V gene sequence: CDR1 KGHSH, CDR2 LQKENI. CDR3 nucleotide sequence: TGTGCCAGCTCACCTGTGCCGGGACATGGGACTGAAGCTTTCTTT. Its protein is CASSPVPGHGTEAFF.

V usage is TRBV10-3 and J usage is TRBJ2-5, with 9 nucleotides matching TRBD1. The CDR3 covers 15 residues. The V segment lost 3 bases and the J segment 2 bases; nucleotides outside the gene matches: 4. CDR1 and CDR2 from the germline V gene are ENHRY and SYGVKD. The CDR3 DNA is TGTGCCATCAGTGAAGGGACAGGGCTTCAAGAGACCCAGTACTTC. Translating gives CAISEGTGLQETQYF.

V is TRBV21-1 and J is TRBJ2-7; the table calls TRBD2, which could not be checked here. TRBV21-1 is marked as a pseudogene. CDR3 length: 20 amino acids. Written as DNA, the CDR3 is TGTGCCAGCAGCAACCGACGACTAGCGGAAGGGAGGAGGGGATCCTACGAGCAGTACTTC. This sequence encodes CASSNRRLAEGRRGSYEQYF.

The V and J genes are TRBV5-1 and TRBJ2-3; TRBD2 matches 7 bases. Trimming took 3 bases from V and 3 from J; bases not matched to a gene: 7. The germline CDR1 and CDR2 sequences are SGHRS and YFSETQ. CDR3 size: 15 residues. The CDR3, as DNA: TGCGCCAGCAGCTGGGGTCGCGGGGGAACAGATACGCAGTATTTT. Protein: CASSWGRGGTDTQYF. Together with reference TRBV5-1 and TRBJ2-3, the CDR3 gives the full variable domain: KAGVTQTPRYLIKTRGQQVTLSCSPISGHRSVSWYQQTPGQGLQFLFEYFSETQRNKGNFPGRFSGRQFSNSRSEMNVSTLELGDSALYLCASSWGRGGTDTQYFGPGTRLTVL.

V is TRBV20-1 and J is TRBJ2-3; 9 bases fit TRBD2. The CDR3 covers 17 residues. V was clipped by 3 bases and J by 2 bases; unmatched bases: 12. Germline lookup yields CDR1 DFQATT and CDR2 SNEGSKA (reference sequence). CDR3: CSASPRASGTTTDTQYF. As DNA, the CDR3 is TGCAGTGCTAGTCCCAGGGCTAGCGGGACCACCACAGATACGCAGTATTTT.

The chain joins TRBV28 to TRBJ1-1; D is unresolved. Trimming took 3 bases from V and 5 from J, leaving 7 bases between them. The CDR3 is 12 amino acids. Germline V gene data show CDR1 as MDHEN and CDR2 as SYDVKM. The CDR3, as DNA: TGTGCCAGCAGTTTTTCGGGGACTGAAGCTTTCTTT. This translates into CASSFSGTEAFF.

The CDR3 protein is CASSPRQGGNTGELFF. CDR3 bases: TGCGCCAGCAGCCCCCGACAGGGTGGGAACACCGGGGAGCTGTTTTTT. The rearrangement links TRBV5-1 to TRBJ2-2, with 7 bases fitting TRBD1. The CDR3 runs 16 residues. Germline values: CDR1 SGHRS, CDR2 YFSETQ. V lost 4 bases and J lost 1; bases outside the gene matches: 7.

V is TRBV29-1 and J is TRBJ2-2; 8 bases fit TRBD1. This CDR3 has 15 residues. V was pared by 8 bases and J by 1 base, with 9 bases of the junction left unmatched. The germline V gene encodes CDR1 SQVTM and CDR2 ANQGSEA. The CDR3, as DNA: TGCAGCTGTCGTCAGGGGACAGGGAACACCGGGGAGCTGTTTTTT. This encodes CSCRQGTGNTGELFF.

The genes are TRBV24-1 and TRBJ1-5; TRBD1 agrees at 8 bases. CDR1 and CDR2 (germline): KGHDR, SFDVKD. The CDR3 spans 14 residues. Trimming at V came to 4 bases and at J to 9 bases, leaving 7 bases not matched to a gene. In DNA form, the CDR3 reads TGTGCCACCAGTGAGCGGACAGGGCTGGGGCCCCAGCATTTT. This codes for CATSERTGLGPQHF.

The chain employs TRBV7-9 and TRBJ1-3; TRBD1 aligns across 11 bases. V dropped 8 bases and J dropped 0; count of bases not matched to a gene: 3. The CDR3 consists of 15 residues. Germline V gene sequence: CDR1 SEHNR, CDR2 FQNEAQ (reference sequence). The DNA of the CDR3 is TGTGCCAGCTGGGACAGGGGGTACTCTGGAAACACCATATATTTT. It codes for CASWDRGYSGNTIYF.

The genes are TRBV7-9 and TRBJ1-2; TRBD1 matches 8 bases. The CDR3 covers 17 residues. Losses at the gene ends were 6 bases for V and 4 bases for J; bases not matched to a gene: 16. Germline lookup yields CDR1 SEHNR and CDR2 FQNEAQ (reference sequence). CDR3 coding DNA: TGTGCCAGCAGTCCCGACAGGGGCTCTGCTAACAGCTATGGCTACACCTTC. Protein product: CASSPDRGSANSYGYTF. Looking up the rest from reference TRBV7-9 and TRBJ1-2 gives the full variable domain: DTGVSQNPRHKITKRGQNVTFRCDPISEHNRLYWYRQTLGQGPEFLTYFQNEAQLEKSRLLSDRFSAERPKGSFSTLEIQRTEQGDSAMYLCASSPDRGSANSYGYTFGSGTRLTVV.